The 24 T cell receptor beta chains in this list originate from one sample, sequenced in a study of graft-versus-host responses after intestinal transplantation. Sequenced by immunoSEQ multiplex PCR; TCRdb stores in-frame clones only, minus some. The sample lists approximately 46,000 clones; 65% to 85% were seen once. No cognate antigen is known for these TCRs. Material: unstimulated CD4+ T cells sorted from spleen or lymph node cells, obtained before transplant. These receptors came from a human donor who was the organ donor for an intestinal transplant.

The V and J genes are TRBV7-2 and TRBJ2-7, with D unclear. V shed 5 bases and J shed 4 bases, with 9 bases lying between them. The CDR3 runs 12 residues. Germline CDR1 SGHTA, CDR2 FQGNSA. The CDR3: CASSPEVYEQYF. CDR3 nucleotide sequence: TGTGCCAGCAGCCCAGAAGTTTACGAGCAGTACTTC.

This clone showed up just once. The genes are TRBV30 and TRBJ2-7, with 8 bases that match TRBD2. CDR3 length equals 13 residues. The germline gives CDR1 GTSNPN, CDR2 SVGIG (reference sequence). V was clipped by 4 bases and J by 6 bases; unmatched bases: 8. In DNA form, the CDR3 reads TGTGCCTGGAATCCGGGGGGGCGAGCCGAGCAGTACTTC. Translated, it gives CAWNPGGRAEQYF.

The chain carries TRBV6-4 and TRBJ1-5; D call uncertain. Trimming left V 8 bases short and J 6 bases short, with 14 bases between. The CDR3 contains 13 residues. CDR1 is MRHNA and CDR2 is SNTAGT in the germline V gene. As DNA, the CDR3 is TGTGCCAGCCCCAGGACGTCCAGTCAGCCCCAGCATTTT. It codes for CASPRTSSQPQHF.

The chain employs TRBV6-1 and TRBJ2-7, with D possibly matching TRBD2 (6 bases). Per germline, CDR1 MNHNS and CDR2 SASEGT. The CDR3 is made up of 14 amino acids. V was trimmed by 1 base and J by 2 bases, leaving 9 bases between them. Here the CDR3 DNA reads TGTGCCAGCAGTGAAGGGCGGGGAACCTACGAGCAGTACTTC. Translation gives CASSEGRGTYEQYF.

This rearrangement joins TRBV30 to TRBJ1-6, with TRBD1 matching 12 bases. The CDR3 totals 17 residues. From germline, CDR1 is GTSNPN and CDR2 SVGIG (reference sequence). V shed 7 bases and J 1 base; nucleotides not matched to a gene: 8. DNA of the CDR3: TGTGCCTCCTCCGGGACAGGGGGCCAGTCCTATAATTCACCCCTCCACTTT. Its translation is CASSGTGGQSYNSPLHF.

CDR3 DNA: TGTGCCTGGATGGTGGTAGTTTCTGGCTACACCTTC. The encoded protein is CAWMVVVSGYTF. The J gene is TRBJ1-2, the V gene TRBV30; D is unclear. Trimming removed 4 bases from V and 7 bases from J, with 13 bases in between. This CDR3 region has 12 residues. Germline-derived CDR1 and CDR2 are GTSNPN and SVGIG (reference sequence).

As to this clone: The sample carries other DNA sequences with the same CDR3. This rearrangement joins TRBV7-2 to TRBJ1-5, with TRBD1 matching over 9 bases. The CDR3 has 14 amino acids. The J segment lost 5 bases and the V segment lost 2 bases, leaving 1 base of the junction unmatched. Germline V gene lookup returns CDR1 SGHTA and CDR2 FQGNSA. This CDR3 reads CASSLRQGDQPQHF. In nucleotides, the CDR3 is TGTGCCAGCAGCTTACGACAGGGGGATCAGCCCCAGCATTTT.

The sample holds one count of this clone. This sequence joins TRBV6-5 and TRBJ2-7, with unresolved D. CDR1 is MNHEY and CDR2 is SVGAGI in the germline V gene. CDR3 length: 14 amino acids. Trimming shortened V by 5 bases and J by 0 bases, and 11 bases separated the two germline ends. This CDR3 is CASSGLYSSYEQYF. The CDR3 DNA is TGTGCCAGCAGTGGCTTGTACTCCTCCTACGAGCAGTACTTC.

The chain carries TRBV5-1 and TRBJ2-7; D might be TRBD2 (5 bases). V was shortened by 2 bases and J by 7 bases, with 19 bases between the two germline ends. Germline V gene sequence: CDR1 SGHRS, CDR2 YFSETQ. The CDR3 runs to 15 residues. The CDR3 spells CASSLLGPPAFEQYF. CDR3 nucleotide sequence: TGCGCCAGCAGCTTACTAGGGCCTCCAGCGTTTGAGCAGTACTTC.

The J gene is TRBJ2-5, the V gene TRBV19; either TRBD1 or TRBD2 may fit D (6 bases each). The length of the CDR3 is 15 residues. Trimming took off 6 bases at V and 2 bases at J, with 16 bases between the two ends. Germline V gene sequence: CDR1 LNHDA, CDR2 SQIVND (reference sequence). CDR3 bases: TGTGCCAGTAGCATGTATGGAGGGGGACAAGAGACCCAGTACTTC. This translates into CASSMYGGGQETQYF. The variable domain in full, completed from reference TRBV19 and TRBJ2-5, reads DGGITQSPKYLFRKEGQNVTLSCEQNLNHDAMYWYRQDPGQGLRLIYYSQIVNDFQKGDIAEGYSVSREKKESFPLTVTSAQKNPTAFYLCASSMYGGGQETQYFGPGTRLLVL.

DNA for the CDR3: TGTGCCAGCGGAACCGGGGGAGAGACCCAGTACTTC. Protein: CASGTGGETQYF. This chain uses TRBV5-6 with TRBJ2-5, with D possibly being TRBD2 (6 bases). V lost 7 bases, J lost 4 bases, and 11 bases lay in between. Germline CDR1 reads SGHDT; CDR2 reads YYEEEE. This CDR3 is 12 amino acids long.

The rearrangement links TRBV10-3 to TRBJ2-7, with a possible D match to TRBD1 (6 bases). CDR3 size: 15 residues. Germline V gene sequence: CDR1 ENHRY, CDR2 SYGVKD. The V gene lost 6 bases and the J gene lost 0 bases, with 15 bases spanning the gap. CDR3 in amino acids: CAISLQGRVSYEQYF. The DNA of the CDR3 is TGTGCCATCAGCCTACAGGGTAGGGTCTCCTACGAGCAGTACTTC.

In this sample, this clone turned up a few times. The rearrangement joins TRBV27 to TRBJ2-2; 8 bases are a match to TRBD1. Trimming at V came to 3 bases and at J to 3 bases, leaving 3 bases not matched to a gene. The CDR3 runs 15 residues. The germline V gene encodes CDR1 MNHEY and CDR2 SMNVEV (reference sequence). The CDR3 coding sequence is TGTGCCAGCAGTTTCGGACAGGGCTACACCGGGGAGCTGTTTTTT. Amino acids: CASSFGQGYTGELFF.

The V and J genes are TRBV11-3 and TRBJ2-5; D unresolved. Germline V gene data show CDR1 as SGHNT and CDR2 as YENEEA. The CDR3 is 15 amino acids. With 4 bases removed from V and 1 base from J, the gap between germline ends came to 13 bases. In nucleotides, the CDR3 is TGTGCCAGCAGCTCCATCATAAGTTTCCAAGAGACCCAGTACTTC. Protein product: CASSSIISFQETQYF.

The chain's CDR3 is CASSQDPSLGTQYF. In nucleotides, the CDR3 is TGTGCCAGCAGCCAAGATCCCTCACTCGGTACGCAGTATTTT. The gene calls are TRBV14 and TRBJ2-3; the D is unclear. V lost 0 bases to trimming and J lost 8 bases, with 12 bases between them. CDR1 and CDR2 (germline): SGHDN, FVKESK. This CDR3 contains 14 residues. The full variable domain, with the rest looked up from reference TRBV14 and TRBJ2-3, is EAGVTQFPSHSVIEKGQTVTLRCDPISGHDNLYWYRRVMGKEIKFLLHFVKESKQDESGMPNNRFLAERTGGTYSTLKVQPAELEDSGVYFCASSQDPSLGTQYFGPGTRLTVL.

This clone showed up just a few times. This chain links TRBV11-3 with TRBJ1-5; D not certain. CDR3 length equals 13 residues. V shed 0 bases and J shed 3 bases, with 3 bases lying between them. Germline V gene data show CDR1 as SGHNT and CDR2 as YENEEA. CDR3 bases: TGTGCCAGCAGCTTAGAAGCCAATCAGCCCCAGCATTTT. Translation gives CASSLEANQPQHF.

The chain couples TRBV19 to TRBJ1-2; 9 positions agree with TRBD1. Germline trimming cut 10 bases from V and 5 bases from J; bases unmatched to any gene: 14. Germline CDR1 reads LNHDA; CDR2 reads SQIVND (reference sequence). The CDR3 contains 15 residues. CDR3 amino acids: CATEGTGTAVYGYTF. As DNA, the CDR3 is TGTGCCACCGAAGGGACAGGGACGGCGGTTTATGGCTACACCTTC.

The chain carries TRBV7-2 and TRBJ2-5; 8 positions match TRBD2. Germline V lookup: CDR1 SGHTA, CDR2 FQGNSA. The CDR3 extends over 16 amino acids. After removal of 5 bases from V and 2 bases from J, the junction contained 10 bases not matched to a gene. The CDR3 protein is CASSQRGGGMQETQYF. The CDR3 DNA sequence: TGTGCCAGCAGCCAGAGGGGCGGGGGGATGCAAGAGACCCAGTACTTC.

The chain combines TRBV19 with TRBJ2-4, with 10 bases identical to TRBD2. The germline gives CDR1 LNHDA, CDR2 SQIVND (reference sequence). The CDR3 has 16 amino acids. The ends lost 5 bases at V and 0 bases at J; junction bases unmatched: 4. The CDR3 sequence: CASSLRLAGAKNIQYF. In DNA, the CDR3 is TGTGCCAGTAGTCTACGACTAGCGGGAGCCAAAAACATTCAGTACTTC.

V gene TRBV2 combines with J gene TRBJ2-7; 7 positions match TRBD1. The CDR3 covers 13 residues. The germline V gene encodes CDR1 SNHLY and CDR2 FYNNEI. The V gene end was trimmed by 8 bases and the J gene end by 2 bases; junction bases not matched to a gene: 6. This CDR3 reads CASAGTVTYEQYF. The CDR3 nucleotides read TGTGCCAGCGCAGGGACAGTTACCTACGAGCAGTACTTC.

This chain uses TRBV30 with TRBJ2-7, with TRBD2 identical over 8 bases. J gave up 4 bases and V 8 bases, and 7 bases lay outside the gene matches. The CDR3 covers 12 residues. Germline assignment: CDR1 GTSNPN and CDR2 SVGIG (reference sequence). This CDR3 reads CASSGGGYEQYF. The CDR3 nucleotides are TGTGCCAGCAGCGGGGGCGGGTACGAGCAGTACTTC.

The chain couples TRBV7-2 to TRBJ2-5; D may be TRBD1 or TRBD2 (5 bases each). The DNA end is more similar to TRBJ2-7, so the J call may be wrong. The CDR3 is 13 residues long. Germline CDR1 is SGHTA and CDR2 is FQGNSA. In nucleotides, the CDR3 is TGTGCCAGCAGCCGGGACGCCTCCTACGAGCAGTACTTC. Amino acids: CASSRDASYEQYF.

This sequence joins TRBV7-8 and TRBJ2-7, with D perhaps matching TRBD1 or TRBD2 (5 bases each). This CDR3 region has 21 residues. Trimming took off 5 bases at V and 2 bases at J, with 34 bases between the two ends. Per germline, CDR1 SGHVS and CDR2 FQNEAQ. The chain's CDR3 is CASSPMRVLFGGKTDTYEQYF. The CDR3 DNA sequence: TGTGCCAGCAGCCCCATGCGGGTACTGTTTGGGGGTAAGACGGACACCTACGAGCAGTACTTC.

The V call is TRBV6-1, the J call TRBJ1-2; 8 bases are shared with TRBD1. Germline-derived CDR1 and CDR2 are MNHNS and SASEGT. V shed 4 bases and J 3 bases; nucleotides not matched to a gene: 1. This CDR3 region has 13 residues. The CDR3 here is CASSVDRDYGYTF. The CDR3 coding sequence is TGTGCCAGCAGTGTGGACAGGGACTATGGCTACACCTTC.